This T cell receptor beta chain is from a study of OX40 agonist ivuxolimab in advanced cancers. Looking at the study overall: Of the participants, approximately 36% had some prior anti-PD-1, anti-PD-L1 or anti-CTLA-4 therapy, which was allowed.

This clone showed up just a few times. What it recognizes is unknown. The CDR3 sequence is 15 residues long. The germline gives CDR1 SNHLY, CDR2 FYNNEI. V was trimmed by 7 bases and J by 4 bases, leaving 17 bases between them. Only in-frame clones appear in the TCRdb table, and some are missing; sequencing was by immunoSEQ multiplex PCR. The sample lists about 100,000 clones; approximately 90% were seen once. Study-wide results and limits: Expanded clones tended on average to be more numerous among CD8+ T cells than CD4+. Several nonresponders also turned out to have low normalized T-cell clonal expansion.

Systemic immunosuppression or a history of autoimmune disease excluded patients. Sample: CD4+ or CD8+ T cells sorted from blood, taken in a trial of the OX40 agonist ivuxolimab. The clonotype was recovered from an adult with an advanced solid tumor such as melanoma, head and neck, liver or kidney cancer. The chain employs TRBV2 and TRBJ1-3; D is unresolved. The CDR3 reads CASTLEWAGGNTIYF. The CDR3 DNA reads TGTGCCAGCACCCTCGAATGGGCCGGGGGAAACACCATATATTTT. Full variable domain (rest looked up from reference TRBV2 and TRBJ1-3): EPEVTQTPSHQVTQMGQEVILRCVPISNHLYFYWYRQILGQKVEFLVSFYNNEISEKSEIFDDQFSVERPDGSNFTLKIRSTKLEDSAMYFCASTLEWAGGNTIYFGEGSWLTVV.